The entry that follows covers one T cell receptor (beta chain) sequence. The antigen it binds to is not known. Base qualities were left out, and no much larger clone turns up one base away. The sample belongs to a study of PD-1 blockade in classical Hodgkin lymphoma (dated by TCRdb to 2020 to 2022). For the study in its entirety: The study used CyTOF and TCR beta sequencing to define a peripheral blood immune signature of response to PD-1 blockade in classical Hodgkin lymphoma. The paper's findings and limits, for the study overall: Baseline TCR diversity was reported as lower in newly diagnosed patients than in healthy donors, and lower still in relapsed/refractory patients. The study was limited to a single clinical trial cohort, and causes of repertoire differences, possibly disease activity or prior therapy, remained undefined.

Genomic DNA was isolated using the Qiagen DNeasy kit from unsorted PBMCs as well as from negatively selected CD4+ and CD8+ fractions. TCR beta CDR3 regions were subjected to amplification by immunoSEQ multiplex PCR with primers that anneal to V and J segments. A synthetic immune receptor repertoire was used to minimize amplification bias, and remaining bias was computationally removed after sequencing. From the authors' description of their analysis: Custom Python scripts were used to quantify repertoire diversity as the Shannon entropy index. Unsorted, CD4+ and CD8+ repertoires were analyzed separately, except in combined analyses where CD4+ and CD8+ sequences were merged in silico. TCRdb's version of the immuneACCESS table is confined to in-frame rearrangements and falls short of the full clone set. An unresolved V gene accounts for under half of the shortfall where checked; the remainder is of unknown origin. That table is the source of V, J and clone size, and D and trimming were worked out from the DNA. The sample table lists 30,000 to 40,000 clones, 75% to 90% of them with a count of one. The biggest ten clones account for approximately 0.2% of the sample.

V is cut back by 4 bases and J by 5 bases, with 5 bases in the junction unmatched. Counted from cysteine to phenylalanine, this CDR3 has 15 amino acids. The retained sequence is limited to the CDR3, 45 bases, with the frame set at the first base. CDR1 and CDR2 are read off the germline V gene (reference sequence) as SEHNR and FQNEAQ. This specimen's time point label, interpreted: newly diagnosed, previously untreated cHL patient sample. Using a Miltenyi CD4+ T cell isolation kit, CD4+ T cells were purified from thawed PBMCs through magnetic negative selection. To serve as a comparison group for the relapsed/refractory trial patients, PBMCs were sequenced from patients with newly diagnosed, previously untreated classical Hodgkin lymphoma. Peripheral blood was collected in 8 mL Vacutainer Cell Preparation Tubes, from which PBMCs were isolated by centrifugation and then cryopreserved. Purified CD4+ and CD8+ fractions were prepared only for cases where an additional PBMC sample was available. Magnetically labelled cells were depleted on LS columns in a quadroMACS separator, and the flow-through was collected as the purified fraction.

This clonotype originated in a human donor with classical Hodgkin lymphoma. The material sequenced was CD4+ T cells from blood. The rearrangement combines TRBV7-9 with TRBJ2-2; 9 bases in the junction line up with TRBD1. The CDR3 reads CASSYRDRATGELFF. In nucleotide form, the sequence is TGTGCCAGCAGCTACCGGGACAGGGCTACCGGGGAGCTGTTTTTT. With the portions outside the CDR3 filled from the reference TRBV7-9 and TRBJ2-2 genes, the complete variable region becomes DTGVSQNPRHKITKRGQNVTFRCDPISEHNRLYWYRQTLGQGPEFLTYFQNEAQLEKSRLLSDRFSAERPKGSFSTLEIQRTEQGDSAMYLCASSYRDRATGELFFGEGSRLTVL.